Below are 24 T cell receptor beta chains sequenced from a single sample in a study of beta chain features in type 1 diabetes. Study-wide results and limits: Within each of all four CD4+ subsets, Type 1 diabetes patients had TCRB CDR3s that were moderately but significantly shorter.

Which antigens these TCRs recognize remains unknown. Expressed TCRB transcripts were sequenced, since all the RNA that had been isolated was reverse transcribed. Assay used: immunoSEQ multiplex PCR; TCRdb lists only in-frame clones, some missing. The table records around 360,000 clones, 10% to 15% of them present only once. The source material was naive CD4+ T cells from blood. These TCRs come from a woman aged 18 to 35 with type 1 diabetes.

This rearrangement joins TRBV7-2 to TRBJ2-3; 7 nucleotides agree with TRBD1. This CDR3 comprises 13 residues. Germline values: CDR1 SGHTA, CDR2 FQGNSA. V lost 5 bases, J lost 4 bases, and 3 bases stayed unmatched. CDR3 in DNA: TGTGCCAGCAGCGTGACAGGGCCAGATACGCAGTATTTT. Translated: CASSVTGPDTQYF.

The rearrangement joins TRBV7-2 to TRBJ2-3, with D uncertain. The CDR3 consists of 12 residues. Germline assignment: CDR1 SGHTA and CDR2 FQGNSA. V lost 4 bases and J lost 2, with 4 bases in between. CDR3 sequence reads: CASSSNTDTQYF. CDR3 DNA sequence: TGTGCCAGCAGCTCCAACACAGATACGCAGTATTTT. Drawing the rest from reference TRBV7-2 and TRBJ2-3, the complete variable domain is GAGVSQSPSNKVTEKGKDVELRCDPISGHTALYWYRQSLGQGLEFLIYFQGNSAPDKSGLPSDRFSAERTGGSVSTLTIQRTQQEDSAVYLCASSSNTDTQYFGPGTRLTVL.

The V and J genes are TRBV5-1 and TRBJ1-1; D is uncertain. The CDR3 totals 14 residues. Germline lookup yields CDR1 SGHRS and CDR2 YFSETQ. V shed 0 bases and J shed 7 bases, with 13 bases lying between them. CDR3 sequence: CASSLDGTRLEAFF. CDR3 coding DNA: TGCGCCAGCAGCTTGGATGGTACGCGCCTTGAAGCTTTCTTT.

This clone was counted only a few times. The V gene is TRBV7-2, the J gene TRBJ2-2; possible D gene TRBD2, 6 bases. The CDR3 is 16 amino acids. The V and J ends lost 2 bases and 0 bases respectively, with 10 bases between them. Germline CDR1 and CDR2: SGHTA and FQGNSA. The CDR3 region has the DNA TGTGCCAGCAGCTTACGGCGACTAGCGAACACCGGGGAGCTGTTTTTT. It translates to CASSLRRLANTGELFF.

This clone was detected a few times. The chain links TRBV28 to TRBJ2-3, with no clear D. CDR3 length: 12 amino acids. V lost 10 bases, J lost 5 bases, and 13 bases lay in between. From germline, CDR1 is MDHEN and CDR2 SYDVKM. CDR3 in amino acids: CATRDNIDTQYF. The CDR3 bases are TGTGCCACCCGAGACAACATAGATACGCAGTATTTT.

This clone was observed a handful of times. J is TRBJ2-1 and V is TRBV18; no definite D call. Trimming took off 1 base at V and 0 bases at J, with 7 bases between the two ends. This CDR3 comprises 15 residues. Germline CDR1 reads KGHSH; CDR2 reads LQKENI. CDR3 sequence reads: CASSPLESSYNEQFF. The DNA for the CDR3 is TGTGCCAGCTCACCACTGGAGAGCTCCTACAATGAGCAGTTCTTC.

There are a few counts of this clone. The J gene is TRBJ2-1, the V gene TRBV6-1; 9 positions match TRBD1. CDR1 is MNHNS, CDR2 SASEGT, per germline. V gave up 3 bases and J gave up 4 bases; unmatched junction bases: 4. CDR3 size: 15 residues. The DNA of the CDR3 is TGTGCCAGCAGTGAGACCGGGACAGGGTACAATGAGCAGTTCTTC. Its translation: CASSETGTGYNEQFF.

The CDR3 reads CASSSWGRNSNQPQHF. The CDR3 nucleotides read TGTGCCAGCAGCTCTTGGGGCCGCAATAGCAATCAGCCCCAGCATTTT. The chain employs TRBV7-9 and TRBJ1-5; possible D gene TRBD1, 5 bases. V lost 4 bases to trimming and J lost 0 bases, with 13 bases between them. The CDR3 runs 16 residues. Looked up from germline, CDR1 is SEHNR and CDR2 is FQNEAQ (reference sequence).

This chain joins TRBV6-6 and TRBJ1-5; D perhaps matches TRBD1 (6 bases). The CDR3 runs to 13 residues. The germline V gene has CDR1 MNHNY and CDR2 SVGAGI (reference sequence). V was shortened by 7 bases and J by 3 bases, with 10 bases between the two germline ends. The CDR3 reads CASKTGLNQPQHF. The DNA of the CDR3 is TGTGCCAGCAAAACAGGGCTCAATCAGCCCCAGCATTTT.

The CDR3 bases are TGTGCCAGCAGCCCTACAGGGGGAACAGGGGCCAACGTCCTGACTTTC. It specifies CASSPTGGTGANVLTF. The chain couples TRBV5-5 to TRBJ2-6; 8 positions match TRBD1. The CDR3 loop spans 16 amino acids. Germline trimming cut 4 bases from V and 4 bases from J; bases unmatched to any gene: 7. The germline V gene has CDR1 SGHKS and CDR2 YYEKEE (reference sequence).

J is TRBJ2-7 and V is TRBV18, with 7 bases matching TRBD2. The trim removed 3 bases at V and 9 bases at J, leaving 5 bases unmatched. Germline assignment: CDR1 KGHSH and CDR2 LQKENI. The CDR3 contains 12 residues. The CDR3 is CASSPGREAQYF. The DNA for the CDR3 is TGTGCCAGCTCACCCGGACGGGAGGCGCAGTACTTC. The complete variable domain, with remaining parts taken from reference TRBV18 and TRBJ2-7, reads NAGVMQNPRHLVRRRGQEARLRCSPMKGHSHVYWYRQLPEEGLKFMVYLQKENIIDESGMPKERFSAEFPKEGPSILRIQQVVRGDSAAYFCASSPGREAQYFGPGTRLTVT.

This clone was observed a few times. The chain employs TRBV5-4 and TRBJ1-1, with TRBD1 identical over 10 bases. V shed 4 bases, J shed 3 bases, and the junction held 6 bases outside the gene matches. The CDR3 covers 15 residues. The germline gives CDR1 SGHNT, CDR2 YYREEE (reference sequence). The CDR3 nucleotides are TGTGCCAGCAGCGGTCGACAGGGGGCGGACACTGAAGCTTTCTTT. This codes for CASSGRQGADTEAFF.

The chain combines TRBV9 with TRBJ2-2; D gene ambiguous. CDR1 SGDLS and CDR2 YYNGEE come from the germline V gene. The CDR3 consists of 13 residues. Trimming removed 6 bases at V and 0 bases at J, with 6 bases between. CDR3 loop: CASTAANTGELFF. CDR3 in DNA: TGTGCCAGCACCGCAGCGAACACCGGGGAGCTGTTTTTT.

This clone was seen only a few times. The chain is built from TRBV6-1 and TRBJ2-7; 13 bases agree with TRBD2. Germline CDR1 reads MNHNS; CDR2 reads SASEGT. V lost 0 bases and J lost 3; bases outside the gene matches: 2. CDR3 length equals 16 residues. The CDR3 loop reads CASSEAGTSGNYEQYF. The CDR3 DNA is TGTGCCAGCAGTGAAGCCGGGACTAGCGGGAACTACGAGCAGTACTTC.

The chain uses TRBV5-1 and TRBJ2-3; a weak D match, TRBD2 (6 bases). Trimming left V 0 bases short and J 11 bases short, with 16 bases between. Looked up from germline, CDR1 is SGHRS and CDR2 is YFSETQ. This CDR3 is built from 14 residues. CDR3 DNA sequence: TGCGCCAGCAGCTTGGTAGCGGCCACCCGTTGGCAGTATTTT. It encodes CASSLVAATRWQYF.

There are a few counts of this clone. The CDR3: CASSATSGRAGEQFF. The CDR3 DNA reads TGTGCCAGCAGCGCGACTAGCGGGAGGGCCGGTGAGCAGTTCTTC. The chain joins TRBV2 to TRBJ2-1, with 14 bases fitting TRBD2. CDR1 is SNHLY and CDR2 is FYNNEI in the germline V gene. V lost 6 bases to trimming and J lost 9 bases; unmatched junction nucleotides: 7. The CDR3 length is 15 residues.

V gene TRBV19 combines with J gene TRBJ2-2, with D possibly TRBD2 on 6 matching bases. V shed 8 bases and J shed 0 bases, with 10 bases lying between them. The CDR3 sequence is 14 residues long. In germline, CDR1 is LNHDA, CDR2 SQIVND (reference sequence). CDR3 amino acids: CASRDSTNTGELFF. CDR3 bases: TGTGCCAGTCGGGACTCGACGAACACCGGGGAGCTGTTTTTT.

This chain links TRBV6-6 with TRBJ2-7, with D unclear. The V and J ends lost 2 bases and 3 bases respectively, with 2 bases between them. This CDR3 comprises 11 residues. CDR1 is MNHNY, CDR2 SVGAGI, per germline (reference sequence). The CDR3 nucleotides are TGTGCCAGCAGTTACCTCTACGAGCAGTACTTC. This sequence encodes CASSYLYEQYF.

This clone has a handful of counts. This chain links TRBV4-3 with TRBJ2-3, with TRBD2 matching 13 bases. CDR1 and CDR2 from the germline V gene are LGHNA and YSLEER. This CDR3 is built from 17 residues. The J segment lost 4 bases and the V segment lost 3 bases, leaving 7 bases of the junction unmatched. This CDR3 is CASSQGGLAGAADTQYF. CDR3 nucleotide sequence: TGCGCCAGCAGCCAGGGTGGACTAGCGGGGGCAGCAGATACGCAGTATTTT.

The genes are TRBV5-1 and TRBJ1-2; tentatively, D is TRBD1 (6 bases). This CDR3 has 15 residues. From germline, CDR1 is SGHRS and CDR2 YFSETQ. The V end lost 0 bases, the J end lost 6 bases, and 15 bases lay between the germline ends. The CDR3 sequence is CASSLDGGATNGYTF. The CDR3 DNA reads TGCGCCAGCAGCTTGGATGGGGGGGCTACGAATGGCTACACCTTC. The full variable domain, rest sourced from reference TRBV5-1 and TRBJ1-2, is KAGVTQTPRYLIKTRGQQVTLSCSPISGHRSVSWYQQTPGQGLQFLFEYFSETQRNKGNFPGRFSGRQFSNSRSEMNVSTLELGDSALYLCASSLDGGATNGYTFGSGTRLTVV.

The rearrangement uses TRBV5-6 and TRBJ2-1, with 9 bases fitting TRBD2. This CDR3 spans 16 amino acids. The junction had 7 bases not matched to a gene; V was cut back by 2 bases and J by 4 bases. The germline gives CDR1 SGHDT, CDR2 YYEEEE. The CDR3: CASSFGGRAPYNEQFF. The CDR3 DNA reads TGTGCCAGCAGCTTTGGCGGGAGGGCCCCATACAATGAGCAGTTCTTC.

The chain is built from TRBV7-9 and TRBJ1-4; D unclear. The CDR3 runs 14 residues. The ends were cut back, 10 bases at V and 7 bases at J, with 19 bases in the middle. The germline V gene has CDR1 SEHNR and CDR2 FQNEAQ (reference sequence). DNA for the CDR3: TGTGCCACCTCGACCGGGGAAGTGGGTGAAAAACTGTTTTTT. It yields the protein CATSTGEVGEKLFF.

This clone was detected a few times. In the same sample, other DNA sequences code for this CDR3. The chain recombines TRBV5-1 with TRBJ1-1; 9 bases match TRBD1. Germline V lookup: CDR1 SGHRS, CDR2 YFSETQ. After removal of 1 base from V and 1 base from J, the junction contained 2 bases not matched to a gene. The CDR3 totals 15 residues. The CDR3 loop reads CASSLLGQGNTEAFF. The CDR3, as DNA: TGCGCCAGCAGCTTGCTGGGACAGGGGAACACTGAAGCTTTCTTT.

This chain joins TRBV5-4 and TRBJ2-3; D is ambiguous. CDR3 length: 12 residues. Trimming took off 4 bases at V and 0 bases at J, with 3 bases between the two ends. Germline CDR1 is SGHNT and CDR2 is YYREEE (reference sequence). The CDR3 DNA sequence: TGTGCCAGCAGCCAGAGCACAGATACGCAGTATTTT. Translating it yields CASSQSTDTQYF. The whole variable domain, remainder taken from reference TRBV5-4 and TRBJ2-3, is ETGVTQSPTHLIKTRGQQVTLRCSSQSGHNTVSWYQQALGQGPQFIFQYYREEENGRGNFPPRFSGLQFPNYSSELNVNALELDDSALYLCASSQSTDTQYFGPGTRLTVL.